Given below is one T cell receptor (beta chain) in context. The CDR3 is 19 amino acids. Germline CDR1 is SGHRS and CDR2 is YFSETQ. V lost 3 bases and J lost 0; bases outside the gene matches: 15. These data originate in a study of T cell changes during pregnancy in multiple sclerosis. Generated by immunoSEQ multiplex PCR, the TCRdb table keeps only in-frame clones and is missing some. The table lists about 72,000 clones, around 92% of them singletons. The clonotype was recovered from a female donor in good health, enrolled as a control in a pregnancy study. Sequences were derived from peripheral blood, sampled in the third trimester of pregnancy. The rearrangement uses TRBV5-1 and TRBJ1-2, with TRBD1 matching over 9 bases. Here the CDR3 reads CASSSTTGTGRGTNYGYTF. The CDR3 bases are TGCGCCAGCAGCTCCACTACCGGGACAGGGAGGGGTACTAACTATGGCTACACCTTC.